These T cell receptor beta chains were read from a single sample in a study of blood T cell repertoires in COVID-19. Assay used: immunoSEQ multiplex PCR; TCRdb lists only in-frame clones, some missing. The table shows some 220,000 clones, with about 85% occurring only once. Sequencing used peripheral blood. These receptor sequences come from a woman aged 80 or over with active or convalescent COVID-19. Both conserved end residues are part of each CDR3. Each record gives: D gene, J gene, clone size, V gene, CDR3 DNA, CDR3 protein. The D gene is left open where the match is weak. Clone size, where shown, is once, few, many, or a class for clones that have expanded.

d_call: NA
j_call: TRBJ2-5
clone_size: NA
v_call: TRBV6-5
cdr3_nt: TGTGCCAGCAGGGAGGAGACCCAGTACTTC
cdr3_aa: CASREETQYF

d_call: NA
j_call: TRBJ2-7
clone_size: NA
v_call: TRBV6-1
cdr3_nt: TGTGCCAGCAGTGAAAGTCCGGGACAAAGCTCCTACGAGCAGTACTTC
cdr3_aa: CASSESPGQSSYEQYF

d_call: NA
j_call: TRBJ2-5
clone_size: NA
v_call: TRBV7-2
cdr3_nt: TGTGCCAGCAGCCTTAGCCTACAAGAGACCCAGTACTTC
cdr3_aa: CASSLSLQETQYF

d_call: NA
j_call: TRBJ1-2
clone_size: NA
v_call: TRBV30
cdr3_nt: TGTGCCTGGAGTACCTCGACACCCTATGGCTACACCTTC
cdr3_aa: CAWSTSTPYGYTF

d_call: NA
j_call: TRBJ2-1
clone_size: NA
v_call: TRBV7-3
cdr3_nt: TGTGCCAGCAGCCCCCACGATCAGGGGCGCATTTACAATGAGCAGTTCTTC
cdr3_aa: CASSPHDQGRIYNEQFF

d_call: NA
j_call: TRBJ2-5
clone_size: NA
v_call: TRBV3-1/TRBV3-2
cdr3_nt: TGTGCCAGCAGCCACCGGAGACCGGTCCAAGAGACCCAGTACTTC
cdr3_aa: CASSHRRPVQETQYF

d_call: NA
j_call: TRBJ1-4
clone_size: NA
v_call: TRBV19
cdr3_nt: TGTGCCAGTAGTAGCTCGGGACTAGGTGAAAAACTGTTTTTT
cdr3_aa: CASSSSGLGEKLFF

d_call: TRBD1
j_call: TRBJ1-2
clone_size: NA
v_call: TRBV3-1/TRBV3-2
cdr3_nt: TGTGCCAGCAGCCAAGAATACAGGGGACATGGCTACACCTTC
cdr3_aa: CASSQEYRGHGYTF

d_call: NA
j_call: TRBJ2-1
clone_size: NA
v_call: TRBV29-1
cdr3_nt: TGCAGCGTTTCTCGCGGGGGCCTGGACAATGAGCAGTTCTTC
cdr3_aa: CSVSRGGLDNEQFF

d_call: NA
j_call: TRBJ1-6
clone_size: NA
v_call: TRBV6-5
cdr3_nt: TGTGCCAGCAGGCAACAGTGGGATAATTCACCCCTCCACTTT
cdr3_aa: CASRQQWDNSPLHF

d_call: NA
j_call: TRBJ1-2
clone_size: once
v_call: TRBV30
cdr3_nt: TGTGCCTGGTGGCAGGGAAACTATGGCTACACCTTC
cdr3_aa: CAWWQGNYGYTF

d_call: NA
j_call: TRBJ1-1
clone_size: NA
v_call: TRBV15
cdr3_nt: TGTGCCACCAGCAGAGAGGGCAGGGGCAACACTGAAGCTTTCTTT
cdr3_aa: CATSREGRGNTEAFF

d_call: NA
j_call: TRBJ2-3
clone_size: once
v_call: TRBV6-5
cdr3_nt: TGTGCCAGCAGTTACCGACTAGGCCTGAGCACAGATACGCAGTATTTT
cdr3_aa: CASSYRLGLSTDTQYF

d_call: NA
j_call: TRBJ1-1
clone_size: NA
v_call: TRBV7-2
cdr3_nt: TGTGCCAGCAGCTCGCTTAGGGGGATCCCTGAAGCTTTCTTT
cdr3_aa: CASSSLRGIPEAFF

d_call: NA
j_call: TRBJ2-5
clone_size: NA
v_call: TRBV25-1
cdr3_nt: TGTGCCAGCAGTCCCTTTAGCGGACAAGAGACCCAGTACTTC
cdr3_aa: CASSPFSGQETQYF

d_call: NA
j_call: TRBJ2-1
clone_size: once
v_call: TRBV7-2
cdr3_nt: TGTGCCAGCAGCTTACAAGTGCTCCAGAGGGACAATGAGCAGTTCTTC
cdr3_aa: CASSLQVLQRDNEQFF

d_call: TRBD2
j_call: TRBJ2-1
clone_size: once
v_call: TRBV9
cdr3_nt: TGTGCCAGCAGCGTGACGGGGGGGAGCTCCTACAATGAGCAGTTCTTC
cdr3_aa: CASSVTGGSSYNEQFF

d_call: TRBD2
j_call: TRBJ2-1
clone_size: NA
v_call: TRBV7-3
cdr3_nt: TGTGCCAGCAGCACCGGGGGGAGGTATAACAATGAGCAGTTCTTC
cdr3_aa: CASSTGGRYNNEQFF

d_call: NA
j_call: TRBJ2-7
clone_size: once
v_call: TRBV6-5
cdr3_nt: TGTGCCAGCAGTTACTCGATGCGCGGAATAGGTGAGCAGTACTTC
cdr3_aa: CASSYSMRGIGEQYF

d_call: NA
j_call: TRBJ1-1
clone_size: NA
v_call: TRBV11-3
cdr3_nt: TGTGCCAGCAGCATACCCCCCAGACAAAAGGCAATGAACACTGAAGCTTTCTTT
cdr3_aa: CASSIPPRQKAMNTEAFF

d_call: TRBD1
j_call: TRBJ1-5
clone_size: once
v_call: TRBV6-1
cdr3_nt: TGTGCCAGCAGTGATAGGGGGCCCCCACGGCCCCAGCATTTT
cdr3_aa: CASSDRGPPRPQHF

d_call: NA
j_call: TRBJ2-5
clone_size: NA
v_call: TRBV19
cdr3_nt: TGTGCCAGTAGTCCCTTGGCCCGGGGGAGAGCAGAGACCCAGTACTTC
cdr3_aa: CASSPLARGRAETQYF

d_call: NA
j_call: TRBJ2-1
clone_size: NA
v_call: TRBV30
cdr3_nt: TGTGCCTGGAGTGTAGGCAGGAATACAGACAATGAGCAGTTCTTC
cdr3_aa: CAWSVGRNTDNEQFF

d_call: NA
j_call: TRBJ2-2
clone_size: NA
v_call: TRBV4-1
cdr3_nt: TGCGCCAGCAGCCAAAGGTCCGTCGGCGGGAACGGGGAGCTGTTTTTT
cdr3_aa: CASSQRSVGGNGELFF

d_call: NA
j_call: TRBJ1-3
clone_size: NA
v_call: TRBV5-6
cdr3_nt: TGTGCCAGCAGCTTGCGCGGTACGGGGTCGCCTGGAAACACCATATATTTT
cdr3_aa: CASSLRGTGSPGNTIYF

d_call: TRBD1
j_call: TRBJ2-3
clone_size: NA
v_call: TRBV5-6
cdr3_nt: TGTGCCAGCAGCCCGACAGGGGAACGCACAGATACGCAGTATTTT
cdr3_aa: CASSPTGERTDTQYF

d_call: NA
j_call: TRBJ2-2
clone_size: NA
v_call: TRBV2
cdr3_nt: TGTGCCAGCAGCGCCACTAGCATTAGGAAGGAGCTGTTTTTT
cdr3_aa: CASSATSIRKELFF

d_call: NA
j_call: TRBJ1-6
clone_size: NA
v_call: TRBV27
cdr3_nt: TGTGCCAGCAGTTTCCGACAGGTCTATAATTCACCCCTCCACTTT
cdr3_aa: CASSFRQVYNSPLHF

d_call: TRBD1
j_call: TRBJ2-7
clone_size: NA
v_call: TRBV28
cdr3_nt: TGTGCCAGCAGTTCCCCGGACAGGGGTTGGGAGCAGTACTTC
cdr3_aa: CASSSPDRGWEQYF

d_call: NA
j_call: TRBJ2-2
clone_size: NA
v_call: TRBV25-1
cdr3_nt: TGTGCCAGCAGTGAAAAGTTAGGTTCGGGAAAAGCCGGGGAGCTGTTTTTT
cdr3_aa: CASSEKLGSGKAGELFF

d_call: TRBD2
j_call: TRBJ2-1
clone_size: NA
v_call: TRBV7-2
cdr3_nt: TGTGCCAGCAGCTTAAAGGCTAGCGGGCACAATGAGCAGTTCTTC
cdr3_aa: CASSLKASGHNEQFF

d_call: NA
j_call: TRBJ2-1
clone_size: NA
v_call: TRBV7-2
cdr3_nt: TGTGCCAGCAGCTCAGGGGCAGGGTACAATGAGCAGTTCTTC
cdr3_aa: CASSSGAGYNEQFF

d_call: TRBD1
j_call: TRBJ1-2
clone_size: NA
v_call: TRBV5-1
cdr3_nt: TGCGCCAGCAGTTACCAAGACAGGGGAGGTGGCTACACCTTC
cdr3_aa: CASSYQDRGGGYTF

d_call: TRBD2
j_call: TRBJ2-1
clone_size: NA
v_call: TRBV7-2
cdr3_nt: TGTGCCAGCAGCACGGGACTAGCGCAGTTCTTC
cdr3_aa: CASSTGLAQFF

d_call: NA
j_call: TRBJ1-1
clone_size: NA
v_call: TRBV28
cdr3_nt: TGTGCCAGCAGTTTATATCTAGAGGGGAACACTGAAGCTTTCTTT
cdr3_aa: CASSLYLEGNTEAFF

d_call: TRBD1
j_call: TRBJ2-7
clone_size: NA
v_call: TRBV27
cdr3_nt: TGTGCCAGCAGTGTGGGACAGGGCTACGAGCAGTACTTC
cdr3_aa: CASSVGQGYEQYF

d_call: NA
j_call: TRBJ2-5
clone_size: NA
v_call: TRBV20-1
cdr3_nt: TGCAGTGCAATAAGAGGGACCCAGTACTTC
cdr3_aa: CSAIRGTQYF

d_call: NA
j_call: TRBJ2-2
clone_size: NA
v_call: TRBV19
cdr3_nt: TGTGCCAGTAGTACCGACAGAACCGGGGAGCTGTTTTTT
cdr3_aa: CASSTDRTGELFF

d_call: TRBD2
j_call: TRBJ2-7
clone_size: once
v_call: TRBV5-4
cdr3_nt: TGTGCCAGCAGCTTGGGACTAGCGGAGGACTACGAGCAGTACTTC
cdr3_aa: CASSLGLAEDYEQYF

d_call: TRBD2
j_call: TRBJ2-5
clone_size: NA
v_call: TRBV28
cdr3_nt: TGTGCCAGCAGCCCCCCAGCGGGGTCGAGAGAGACCCAGTACTTC
cdr3_aa: CASSPPAGSRETQYF

d_call: TRBD1
j_call: TRBJ2-5
clone_size: NA
v_call: TRBV7-2
cdr3_nt: TGTGCCAGCAGCCGTACATATTCAGGGGGTTGGGAGACCCAGTACTTC
cdr3_aa: CASSRTYSGGWETQYF

d_call: NA
j_call: TRBJ2-5
clone_size: NA
v_call: TRBV7-9
cdr3_nt: TGTGCCAGCAGCTTAGGGGAACTCCCAGGGGCCCAGTACTTC
cdr3_aa: CASSLGELPGAQYF

d_call: NA
j_call: TRBJ2-5
clone_size: many
v_call: TRBV7-9
cdr3_nt: TGTGCCAGCAGCTTATACGGGGGTGGAGAGACCCAGTACTTC
cdr3_aa: CASSLYGGGETQYF

d_call: NA
j_call: TRBJ2-1
clone_size: NA
v_call: TRBV2
cdr3_nt: TGTGCCAGCAGTGAAGCGCTTCGGGCAGGGCAGGGAGAGCAGTTCTTC
cdr3_aa: CASSEALRAGQGEQFF

d_call: NA
j_call: TRBJ1-1
clone_size: NA
v_call: TRBV4-2
cdr3_nt: TGTGCCAGCAGCCCTGAGAGCACTGAAGCTTTCTTT
cdr3_aa: CASSPESTEAFF